Following are 22 T cell receptor beta chains from one sample sequenced in a study of blood T cell repertoires in COVID-19. Some clones are missing from TCRdb's copy, which holds only in-frame ones; the method was immunoSEQ multiplex PCR. Of fewer than 500,000 clones in the sample, around 87% are singletons; the top ten hold about 0.89%. The material sequenced was PBMCs or T cells enriched from blood (not recorded which). Receptor source: a woman aged 25 to 45 with acute COVID-19.

The rearrangement links TRBV10-3 to TRBJ2-5, with D unclear. CDR1 and CDR2 from the germline V gene are ENHRY and SYGVKD. V gave up 8 bases and J gave up 1 base, with 8 bases separating them. The CDR3 length is 12 residues. CDR3 loop: CAISTFQETQYF. CDR3 nucleotides: TGTGCCATCTCGACATTCCAAGAGACCCAGTACTTC.

This clone was seen just once. CDR3 nucleotides: TGTGCCACCAGTACGACAGGGAAAGGCGAAAAACTGTTTTTT. Translation gives CATSTTGKGEKLFF. The chain combines TRBV24-1 with TRBJ1-4; the match to TRBD1 covers 7 bases. From germline, CDR1 is KGHDR and CDR2 SFDVKD. This CDR3 comprises 14 residues. V trimming: 6 bases; J trimming: 8 bases; junction bases outside the gene matches: 8.

The V call is TRBV10-1, the J call TRBJ2-1, with TRBD2 matching over 9 bases. Germline-derived CDR1 and CDR2 are WNHNN and SYGVQD (reference sequence). J lost 10 bases, V lost 6 bases, and 4 bases had no gene match. This CDR3 has 12 residues. The DNA of the CDR3 is TGCGCCAGCAGAGAAAGCGGGGGGGAGCAGTTCTTC. Its protein product is CASRESGGEQFF.

The V call is TRBV30, the J call TRBJ1-6; 7 positions match TRBD1. The CDR3 sequence is 13 residues long. Unmatched junction bases numbered 5, after V lost 5 bases and J lost 7 bases. Germline V CDR1 and CDR2: GTSNPN, SVGIG (reference sequence). The CDR3 protein is CAWVTGSNSPLHF. CDR3 DNA: TGTGCCTGGGTGACAGGGTCAAATTCACCCCTCCACTTT.

V and J are TRBV28 and TRBJ2-1; 8 bases are shared with TRBD2. The CDR3 is 12 amino acids. The V gene's germline CDR1 is MDHEN and CDR2 SYDVKM. The J segment lost 5 bases and the V segment lost 8 bases, leaving 2 bases of the junction unmatched. CDR3 DNA: TGTGCCAGCGGCGGGGGGAACAATGAGCAGTTCTTC. Encoded protein: CASGGGNNEQFF.

This chain uses TRBV21-1 with TRBJ1-5; the tabulated D call, TRBD1, remains unverified against the DNA. TRBV21-1 is tagged as a pseudogene. The CDR3 is 16 residues long. The CDR3 here is CASSRGTGASNQPQHF. CDR3 DNA sequence: TGTGCCAGCAGCAGAGGAACAGGGGCGAGCAATCAGCCCCAGCATTTT.

This clone was observed a few times. This chain connects TRBV5-1 to TRBJ1-1; D not resolved. The CDR3 spans 14 residues. V was pared by 0 bases and J by 1 base, with 7 bases between. The germline V gene encodes CDR1 SGHRS and CDR2 YFSETQ. CDR3 amino acids: CASSLAQPNTEAFF. The CDR3 DNA is TGCGCCAGCAGCTTGGCACAGCCGAACACTGAAGCTTTCTTT.

The chain combines TRBV18 with TRBJ1-2, with TRBD1 as a possible D gene (5 bases). The germline V gene has CDR1 KGHSH and CDR2 LQKENI. The V end was cut by 3 bases, the J end by 4 bases, with 15 bases between. The CDR3 runs 15 residues. CDR3 in amino acids: CASSPLSGVGYGYTF. CDR3 DNA: TGTGCCAGCTCACCGCTCTCGGGGGTTGGCTATGGCTACACCTTC.

This chain links TRBV5-5 with TRBJ2-1; 14 bases align to TRBD2. CDR1 and CDR2 (germline): SGHKS, YYEKEE (reference sequence). CDR3 length equals 19 residues. The J segment lost 5 bases and the V segment lost 3 bases, leaving 13 bases of the junction unmatched. For the CDR3, the DNA is TGTGCCAGCAGCTCGGGAGGACTAGCGGGGGGCGATACTAACAATGAGCAGTTCTTC. Translated: CASSSGGLAGGDTNNEQFF.

V is TRBV15 and J is TRBJ1-1, with 8 bases fitting TRBD1. This CDR3 region has 12 residues. Germline CDR1 and CDR2: LNHNV and YYDKDF (reference sequence). V dropped 1 base and J dropped 10; count of bases not matched to a gene: 2. CDR3 region: CATSRVQGGAFF. As DNA, the CDR3 is TGTGCCACCAGCAGAGTACAGGGGGGAGCTTTCTTT.

This sequence joins TRBV11-2 and TRBJ2-1; 10 bases are shared with TRBD2. The V and J ends lost 4 bases and 5 bases, in that order; junction bases with no gene match: 5. Germline values: CDR1 SGHAT, CDR2 FQNNGV. This CDR3 spans 15 amino acids. CDR3 nucleotide sequence: TGTGCCAGCAGCTCAGAACTAGCGGGGCACAATGAGCAGTTCTTC. Protein sequence: CASSSELAGHNEQFF.

Written as DNA, the CDR3 is TGTGCCAGCAGTGAAGATTGGGGCCGGACAGATACGCAGTATTTT. Translating it yields CASSEDWGRTDTQYF. The V gene is TRBV2, the J gene TRBJ2-3; D possibly corresponds to TRBD1 (5 bases). This CDR3 comprises 15 residues. The V and J ends lost 1 base and 3 bases respectively, with 11 bases between them. In germline, CDR1 is SNHLY, CDR2 FYNNEI.

V is TRBV15 and J is TRBJ2-1; 9 bases line up with TRBD2. The germline CDR1 and CDR2 sequences are LNHNV and YYDKDF (reference sequence). The length of the CDR3 is 16 residues. V lost 1 base, J lost 5 bases, and 6 bases stayed unmatched. In DNA, the CDR3 is TGTGCCACCAGCAGAGTGCGCGGGGGGGTAAACAATGAGCAGTTCTTC. Encoded protein: CATSRVRGGVNNEQFF.

The chain has TRBV29-1 and TRBJ1-2; D remains unclear. V dropped 7 bases and J dropped 2 bases, with 8 bases sitting between them. The CDR3 covers 11 residues. Germline V gene sequence: CDR1 SQVTM, CDR2 ANQGSEA. In nucleotides, the CDR3 is TGCAGCGACCTAGGAAACTATGGCTACACCTTC. This codes for CSDLGNYGYTF.

V usage is TRBV29-1 and J usage is TRBJ1-2; TRBD1 is a possible D gene (5 bases). The CDR3 consists of 12 residues. Germline V CDR1 and CDR2: SQVTM, ANQGSEA. Trimming removed 6 bases at V and 4 bases at J, with 12 bases between. CDR3 amino acids: CSVETGGYGYTF. As DNA, the CDR3 is TGCAGCGTAGAGACCGGGGGCTATGGCTACACCTTC.

The rearrangement joins TRBV9 to TRBJ2-7, with D unresolved. The CDR3 length is 16 residues. Germline V CDR1 and CDR2: SGDLS, YYNGEE. V lost 0 bases, J lost 1 base, and 14 bases lay in between. CDR3: CASSVAPGLGSYEQYF. In DNA, the CDR3 is TGTGCCAGCAGCGTAGCTCCAGGCCTCGGATCCTACGAGCAGTACTTC.

V and J are TRBV28 and TRBJ1-3; TRBD1 matches at 7 bases. CDR3 length: 16 amino acids. V trimming: 4 bases; J trimming: 3 bases; junction bases outside the gene matches: 9. The germline CDR1 and CDR2 sequences are MDHEN and SYDVKM. CDR3 DNA sequence: TGTGCCAGCAGTTCCCGACAGGGTTCTGATGGAAACACCATATATTTT. As protein: CASSSRQGSDGNTIYF.

The chain joins TRBV12-3 or TRBV12-4 to TRBJ2-7; possible D gene TRBD1, 5 bases. The CDR3 length is 13 residues. V lost 6 bases to trimming and J lost 3 bases, with 12 bases between them. The CDR3 loop is CASSIDDSYEQYF. The CDR3 DNA reads TGTGCCAGCAGCATTGACGACAGCTACGAGCAGTACTTC.

The rearrangement joins TRBV10-3 to TRBJ2-1; 7 positions agree with TRBD1. Germline trimming cut 6 bases from V and 8 bases from J; bases unmatched to any gene: 7. This CDR3 has 13 amino acids. Germline CDR1 ENHRY, CDR2 SYGVKD. The CDR3 loop is CAIRTGARHEQFF. The CDR3 DNA is TGTGCCATCAGAACAGGGGCGCGCCATGAGCAGTTCTTC.

The J gene is TRBJ1-2, the V gene TRBV3-1 (or the pseudogene TRBV3-2), with D unresolved. The CDR3 covers 14 residues. CDR1 is LGHDT, CDR2 YNNKEL, per germline (reference sequence). Trimming left V 1 base short and J 6 bases short, with 12 bases between. The CDR3 here is CASSQADGEDGYTF. In nucleotides, the CDR3 is TGTGCCAGCAGCCAAGCAGACGGGGAGGATGGCTACACCTTC.

The rearrangement joins TRBV5-1 to TRBJ2-2; D gene uncertain. Germline CDR1 SGHRS, CDR2 YFSETQ. The CDR3 has 18 residues. Trimming shortened V by 5 bases and J by 4 bases, and 24 bases separated the two germline ends. In DNA, the CDR3 is TGCGCCAGCAGTTATCAACAAGCACGAGGAGCCGGCACCGGGGAGCTGTTTTTT. As protein: CASSYQQARGAGTGELFF.

The count of this clone is one. The rearrangement uses TRBV9 and TRBJ2-3; 10 bases line up with TRBD2. CDR1 and CDR2 from the germline V gene are SGDLS and YYNGEE. The V and J ends lost 8 bases and 4 bases, in that order; junction bases with no gene match: 10. This CDR3 is built from 15 residues. CDR3 DNA: TGTGCCAGTTCTGGGGGGACTAGCGTCGCAGATACGCAGTATTTT. Translating gives CASSGGTSVADTQYF. The whole variable domain, remainder taken from reference TRBV9 and TRBJ2-3, is DSGVTQTPKHLITATGQRVTLRCSPRSGDLSVYWYQQSLDQGLQFLIQYYNGEERAKGNILERFSAQQFPDLHSELNLSSLELGDSALYFCASSGGTSVADTQYFGPGTRLTVL.